Each of the 32 T cell receptor beta chains below was sequenced from the same sample in a study of blood T cell repertoires in COVID-19. Clones were read by immunoSEQ multiplex PCR, and TCRdb kept only the in-frame ones, dropping some. This table has under 300,000 clones, approximately 83% appearing once. The sequencing input was PBMCs or T cells enriched from blood (not recorded which). Every receptor here comes from a man aged 50 to 59 who had recovered from COVID-19.

In DNA, the CDR3 is TGTGCCACCAGTGCCGGGGGGGGCAATCAGCCCCAGCATTTT. Amino acids: CATSAGGGNQPQHF. The chain joins TRBV24-1 to TRBJ1-5; D might be TRBD1 (5 bases). This CDR3 region has 14 residues. The germline V gene encodes CDR1 KGHDR and CDR2 SFDVKD. The germline V and J ends were trimmed by 5 bases and 2 bases, with 9 bases remaining between them.

The chain joins TRBV7-2 to TRBJ1-5; tentative D call: TRBD1 (6 bases). The CDR3 is 15 residues long. Trimming removed 1 base at V and 4 bases at J, with 11 bases between. In germline, CDR1 is SGHTA, CDR2 FQGNSA. CDR3 sequence: CASSLDRVGNQPQHF. The CDR3 DNA sequence: TGTGCCAGCAGCTTAGACAGGGTAGGGAATCAGCCCCAGCATTTT. The variable domain in full, with the rest retrieved from reference TRBV7-2 and TRBJ1-5, is GAGVSQSPSNKVTEKGKDVELRCDPISGHTALYWYRQSLGQGLEFLIYFQGNSAPDKSGLPSDRFSAERTGGSVSTLTIQRTQQEDSAVYLCASSLDRVGNQPQHFGDGTRLSIL.

Concerning this clone: This CDR3 is also generated by other DNA sequences in the sample. This chain connects TRBV7-9 to TRBJ1-2; D possibly corresponds to TRBD1 (5 bases). The germline CDR1 and CDR2 sequences are SEHNR and FQNEAQ (reference sequence). V was pared by 0 bases and J by 5 bases, with 10 bases between. CDR3 length: 14 amino acids. The DNA of the CDR3 is TGTGCCAGCAGCTTAGCTGCAGGGCTGTATGGCTACACCTTC. This translates into CASSLAAGLYGYTF.

The chain employs TRBV10-3 and TRBJ1-3, with D unresolved. This CDR3 region has 14 residues. Germline CDR1 and CDR2: ENHRY and SYGVKD. The V end lost 3 bases, the J end lost 1 base, and 7 bases lay between the germline ends. CDR3 loop: CAISDGLSGNTIYF. As DNA, the CDR3 is TGTGCCATCAGTGACGGACTTTCTGGAAACACCATATATTTT.

The chain recombines TRBV4-1 with TRBJ2-5; possibly TRBD2 for D (6 bases). Per germline, CDR1 MGHRA and CDR2 YSYEKL. There are 17 residues in the CDR3. Trimming removed 0 bases from V and 2 bases from J, with 16 bases in between. CDR3 sequence reads: CASSQEQQVGRQETQYF. CDR3 in DNA: TGCGCCAGCAGCCAAGAGCAGCAAGTGGGGAGGCAAGAGACCCAGTACTTC.

This chain uses TRBV9 with TRBJ2-3, with 8 bases fitting TRBD2. The CDR3 sequence is 15 residues long. The V segment lost 1 base and the J segment 3 bases; nucleotides outside the gene matches: 4. Germline V CDR1 and CDR2: SGDLS, YYNGEE. The CDR3: CASSVRGGGTDTQYF. In nucleotides, the CDR3 is TGTGCCAGCAGCGTACGGGGCGGGGGGACAGATACGCAGTATTTT.

The CDR3 here is CASSEARGQPQHF. The CDR3 DNA sequence: TGTGCCAGCAGTGAAGCGCGGGGACAGCCCCAGCATTTT. The chain uses TRBV6-1 and TRBJ1-5; D not resolved. The CDR3 consists of 13 residues. V lost 0 bases and J 7 bases, leaving 7 bases between the germline ends. Germline CDR1 MNHNS, CDR2 SASEGT.

The chain uses TRBV3-1 (or the pseudogene TRBV3-2) and TRBJ1-1, with a weak D call TRBD1 (6 bases). The CDR3 loop spans 14 amino acids. Germline CDR1 is LGHDT and CDR2 is YNNKEL (reference sequence). The V end was cut by 2 bases, the J end by 2 bases, with 9 bases between. The CDR3 spells CASSQRTANTEAFF. In DNA, the CDR3 is TGTGCCAGCAGCCAACGGACAGCCAACACTGAAGCTTTCTTT.

The chain recombines TRBV19 with TRBJ1-5, with 7 bases identical to TRBD1. In germline, CDR1 is LNHDA, CDR2 SQIVND (reference sequence). This CDR3 has 13 residues. The junction had 6 bases not matched to a gene; V was cut back by 5 bases and J by 8 bases. CDR3 DNA: TGTGCCAGTAGTCGGACAGGAGCGAAGCCCCAGCATTTT. The encoded protein is CASSRTGAKPQHF.

The genes are TRBV12-5 and TRBJ1-2; 7 bases line up with TRBD1. This CDR3 spans 17 amino acids. The germline V gene encodes CDR1 LGHNT and CDR2 FRNRAP. Trimming removed 5 bases from V and 2 bases from J; junction bases left unmatched: 14. The CDR3 nucleotides read TGTGCTAGTGGTCCTACAGGGGAGGCGATTGGGAACTATGGCTACACCTTC. This sequence encodes CASGPTGEAIGNYGYTF.

The V gene is TRBV15, the J gene TRBJ2-7; a possible D gene is TRBD2 (6 bases). CDR3 length equals 17 residues. Trimming removed 2 bases at V and 5 bases at J, with 22 bases between. Looked up from germline, CDR1 is LNHNV and CDR2 is YYDKDF (reference sequence). The CDR3 region has the DNA TGTGCCACCAGCAGACCTCGGCCGGGACTGGAGGGCGACGAGCAGTACTTC. This encodes CATSRPRPGLEGDEQYF.

A few counts support this clone. This chain links TRBV5-6 with TRBJ1-5; 8 bases agree with TRBD1. CDR1 and CDR2 from the germline V gene are SGHDT and YYEEEE. The trim removed 3 bases at V and 5 bases at J, leaving 4 bases unmatched. There are 14 residues in the CDR3. The CDR3 DNA follows: TGTGCCAGCAGCTGGACAGGGATCGATCAGCCCCAGCATTTT. Protein sequence: CASSWTGIDQPQHF. Variable domain in full (rest from reference TRBV5-6 and TRBJ1-5): DAGVTQSPTHLIKTRGQQVTLRCSPKSGHDTVSWYQQALGQGPQFIFQYYEEEERQRGNFPDRFSGHQFPNYSSELNVNALLLGDSALYLCASSWTGIDQPQHFGDGTRLSIL.

This clone has only one observation. The J gene is TRBJ1-1, the V gene TRBV3-1 (or the pseudogene TRBV3-2), with D possibly TRBD1 on 6 matching bases. The CDR3 consists of 15 residues. V was clipped by 0 bases and J by 5 bases, with 13 bases between them. Germline CDR1 and CDR2: LGHDT and YNNKEL (reference sequence). CDR3 coding DNA: TGTGCCAGCAGCCAAGAAAACAGGGTGGGAACTGAAGCTTTCTTT. It is translated as CASSQENRVGTEAFF.

The V gene is TRBV27, the J gene TRBJ2-3; 11 bases agree with TRBD2. The CDR3 sequence is 18 residues long. In germline, CDR1 is MNHEY, CDR2 SMNVEV (reference sequence). J was trimmed by 6 bases and V by 8 bases; bases with no gene match: 19. The CDR3 protein is CASARSLIAGGQRDTQYF. CDR3 nucleotides: TGTGCCAGCGCCCGCTCACTTATAGCGGGGGGGCAGAGGGATACGCAGTATTTT.

This clone was seen more than once but under ten times. V gene TRBV6-5 combines with J gene TRBJ1-6; D call uncertain. Germline V lookup: CDR1 MNHEY, CDR2 SVGAGI. V shed 8 bases and J shed 2 bases, with 13 bases lying between them. The CDR3 is made up of 15 amino acids. CDR3 sequence (DNA): TGTGCCAGCCACCGCACCGACACCTATAATTCACCCCTCCACTTT. It specifies CASHRTDTYNSPLHF.

This chain links TRBV18 with TRBJ2-7; 12 nucleotides align to TRBD2. CDR3 length equals 15 residues. CDR1 KGHSH and CDR2 LQKENI come from the germline V gene. The junction had 6 bases not matched to a gene; V was cut back by 5 bases and J by 4 bases. In nucleotides, the CDR3 is TGTGCCAGCTCATCCGGACTAGCGGGAACTTACGAGCAGTACTTC. It codes for CASSSGLAGTYEQYF.

The chain uses TRBV18 and TRBJ1-2, with D tentatively TRBD1 (5 bases). Trimming took 1 base from V and 5 from J, leaving 8 bases between them. CDR3 length equals 13 residues. Germline values: CDR1 KGHSH, CDR2 LQKENI. The DNA for the CDR3 is TGTGCCAGCTCACCACAGACAGATTATGGCTACACCTTC. Translating it yields CASSPQTDYGYTF.

J is TRBJ2-7 and V is TRBV5-5; 8 nucleotides line up with TRBD1. The CDR3 runs 14 residues. Germline trimming cut 5 bases from V and 2 bases from J; bases unmatched to any gene: 6. From germline, CDR1 is SGHKS and CDR2 YYEKEE (reference sequence). This CDR3 reads CASSSQGATYEQYF. The CDR3 DNA reads TGTGCCAGCAGTTCTCAGGGGGCCACCTACGAGCAGTACTTC.

The chain couples TRBV7-3 to TRBJ2-1; tentative D call: TRBD2 (6 bases). The CDR3 contains 16 residues. Looked up from germline, CDR1 is SGHTA and CDR2 is FQGTGA. V was trimmed by 3 bases and J by 7 bases, leaving 19 bases between them. This chain's CDR3 is CASSFLGSGGTNEQFF. For the CDR3, the DNA is TGTGCCAGCAGCTTCCTGGGTAGCGGTGGGACGAATGAGCAGTTCTTC.

The chain recombines TRBV6-5 with TRBJ1-6; D gene ambiguous. Trimming took off 8 bases at V and 6 bases at J, with 8 bases between the two ends. The CDR3 contains 12 residues. Per germline, CDR1 MNHEY and CDR2 SVGAGI. This chain's CDR3 is CASGRPNSPLHF. CDR3 in DNA: TGTGCCAGCGGCAGGCCTAATTCACCCCTCCACTTT.

This sequence joins TRBV6-2 or TRBV6-3 and TRBJ2-5; D gene uncertain. The length of the CDR3 is 15 residues. The V end was cut by 6 bases, the J end by 2 bases, with 16 bases between. Germline CDR1 reads MNHEY; CDR2 reads SVGEGT. The CDR3 bases are TGTGCCAGCAGCCGATTTCTGGGCAGTCAAGAGACCCAGTACTTC. Translated: CASSRFLGSQETQYF.

This clone has more than one count but fewer than ten. CDR3 nucleotides: TGTGCCAGCAGCCTTGGTAGGGGTACCACTGAAGCTTTCTTT. Its protein product is CASSLGRGTTEAFF. The chain uses TRBV5-8 and TRBJ1-1; a weak D match, TRBD1 (5 bases). V was shortened by 4 bases and J by 4 bases, with 14 bases between the two germline ends. This CDR3 has 14 residues. CDR1 SGHTS and CDR2 YDEGEE come from the germline V gene.

The chain has TRBV28 and TRBJ1-6; no firm D call. This CDR3 has 15 residues. Germline V gene sequence: CDR1 MDHEN, CDR2 SYDVKM. Trimming shortened V by 3 bases and J by 6 bases, and 12 bases separated the two germline ends. The CDR3 nucleotides read TGTGCCAGCAGTTTTAATCGGGGAGGTAATTCACCCCTCCACTTT. Translated: CASSFNRGGNSPLHF.

V usage is TRBV3-1 (or the pseudogene TRBV3-2) and J usage is TRBJ2-7, with D possibly TRBD1 on 6 matching bases. V lost 6 bases, J lost 5 bases, and 11 bases lay in between. Germline V CDR1 and CDR2: LGHDT, YNNKEL (reference sequence). The CDR3 covers 12 residues. The CDR3 DNA follows: TGTGCCAGCAGTCAAACAGGGAACGAGCAGTACTTC. This gives the protein CASSQTGNEQYF.

The chain couples TRBV3-1 (or the pseudogene TRBV3-2) to TRBJ1-2; possible D gene TRBD1, 5 bases. Trimming cost V 2 bases and J 10 bases, with 17 bases left between them. Germline lookup yields CDR1 LGHDT and CDR2 YNNKEL (reference sequence). The CDR3 spans 14 residues. In DNA form, the CDR3 reads TGTGCCAGCAGCCAATCAACCTCACGGGGGGACTACACCTTC. This encodes CASSQSTSRGDYTF.

This clone was seen only a few times. The rearrangement uses TRBV19 and TRBJ1-2; D not certain. There are 14 residues in the CDR3. V was shortened by 3 bases and J by 5 bases, with 13 bases between the two germline ends. The germline gives CDR1 LNHDA, CDR2 SQIVND (reference sequence). The CDR3 sequence: CASSIGWAEYGYTF. DNA for the CDR3: TGTGCCAGTAGTATCGGCTGGGCTGAGTATGGCTACACCTTC.

The V and J genes are TRBV3-1 (or the pseudogene TRBV3-2) and TRBJ2-7; 7 positions match TRBD1. CDR1 is LGHDT and CDR2 is YNNKEL in the germline V gene (reference sequence). The junction had 5 bases not matched to a gene; V was cut back by 2 bases and J by 1 base. The CDR3 runs 15 residues. In DNA, the CDR3 is TGTGCCAGCAGCCAACAGTCGACAGGGTCCTACGAGCAGTACTTC. Translated: CASSQQSTGSYEQYF.

V is TRBV3-1 (or the pseudogene TRBV3-2) and J is TRBJ2-7; TRBD2 agrees at 10 bases. Germline V gene lookup returns CDR1 LGHDT and CDR2 YNNKEL (reference sequence). J was trimmed by 5 bases and V by 3 bases; bases with no gene match: 4. The CDR3 loop spans 14 amino acids. The CDR3 loop reads CASSQSGRVHEQYF. In DNA, the CDR3 is TGTGCCAGCAGCCAGAGCGGGAGGGTCCACGAGCAGTACTTC.

This clone came up a few times. CDR3 bases: TGTGCCAGCTACCCCGGGACAGGGACATACGAGCAGTACTTC. Its translation is CASYPGTGTYEQYF. The chain employs TRBV28 and TRBJ2-7, with 9 positions matching TRBD1. This CDR3 spans 14 amino acids. J was trimmed by 4 bases and V by 8 bases; bases with no gene match: 9. CDR1 MDHEN and CDR2 SYDVKM come from the germline V gene.

The chain uses TRBV5-8 and TRBJ2-1, with 10 bases matching TRBD2. This CDR3 region has 14 residues. Germline CDR1 SGHTS, CDR2 YDEGEE. J gave up 7 bases and V 4 bases, and 5 bases lay outside the gene matches. For the CDR3, the DNA is TGTGCCAGCAGCGGGCCGGGACTAGCGAATGAGCAGTTCTTC. This sequence encodes CASSGPGLANEQFF.

The gene calls are TRBV7-2 and TRBJ2-1; 15 nucleotides match TRBD2. Unmatched junction bases numbered 6, after V lost 3 bases and J lost 12 bases. This CDR3 has 15 amino acids. Germline V lookup: CDR1 SGHTA, CDR2 FQGNSA. DNA of the CDR3: TGTGCCAGCAGCTTGCGCGGGACTAGCGGGAGGCGGCAGTTCTTC. It codes for CASSLRGTSGRRQFF.

This chain uses TRBV7-3 with TRBJ1-4; 10 bases are shared with TRBD1. This CDR3 spans 15 amino acids. The germline CDR1 and CDR2 sequences are SGHTA and FQGTGA. V lost 5 bases, J lost 8 bases, and 8 bases stayed unmatched. This CDR3 reads CASSPTGGLGEKLFF. The CDR3 DNA is TGTGCCAGCAGCCCGACAGGGGGCTTGGGAGAAAAACTGTTTTTT. The full variable domain, its missing parts supplied by reference TRBV7-3 and TRBJ1-4, is GAGVSQTPSNKVTEKGKYVELRCDPISGHTALYWYRQSLGQGPEFLIYFQGTGAADDSGLPNDRFFAVRPEGSVSTLKIQRTERGDSAVYLCASSPTGGLGEKLFFGSGTQLSVL.